The rows below give T cell receptor beta chains drawn from one sample of a study of CD8 T cells in Susac syndrome. TCRdb ran MiXCR on the immunoSEQ multiplex PCR reads and lists one entry per CDR3 protein. Of under 110,000 distinct CDR3 sequences listed, roughly 95% were seen once; the top ten hold 0.4% to 0.5%. The sample taken for sequencing was CD8+ T cells from PBMCs. Receptors were obtained from a human donor with Susac syndrome. Each CDR3 is given without its conserved first and last residue. Not every row has a clone size; where given, it reads once, few, many or a size class.

ASTFRGSYEQY	TRBV27	once	TRBJ2-7
ATLDREQF	TRBV2	NA	TRBJ2-1
ASSEYRGRRETQY	TRBV6-1	NA	TRBJ2-5
ASSQYRREQF	TRBV14	NA	TRBJ2-1
ASSYVGNQPQH	TRBV27	NA	TRBJ1-5
ASRSRPGPNTGELF	TRBV9	NA	TRBJ2-2
ASSRTGLNDSPLH	TRBV9	NA	TRBJ1-6
SVEVYTEAF	TRBV29-1	NA	TRBJ1-1
SATRQVDYGYT	TRBV20-1	NA	TRBJ1-2
ASSIGLAGIQETQY	TRBV6-2/TRBV6-3	NA	TRBJ2-5
ASSAGDGPYEQY	TRBV9	NA	TRBJ2-7
SVVLAGSTYEQY	TRBV29-1	NA	TRBJ2-7
ASSPSGNYYEQY	TRBV14	NA	TRBJ2-7
ASSPSKTGVRPLH	TRBV27	NA	TRBJ1-6
SVSPETAYYGYT	TRBV29-1	NA	TRBJ1-2
ASSTRLAGKSETQY	TRBV13	once	TRBJ2-5
ASGRGAGELF	TRBV9	NA	TRBJ2-2
ASSLARVAVSTDTQY	TRBV7-8	NA	TRBJ2-3
ATSDSGIDTGELF	TRBV24-1	NA	TRBJ2-2
ASSGPRVYEQY	TRBV9	NA	TRBJ2-7
ASSPRDGQETQY	TRBV11-1	NA	TRBJ2-5
ASSISGMNTEAF	TRBV19	few	TRBJ1-1
ASSLTGSQETQY	TRBV7-8	NA	TRBJ2-5
ASSLIQGNTEAF	TRBV4-1	NA	TRBJ1-1
ASGRSPGGDLNGYT	TRBV7-9	NA	TRBJ1-2
SAVSGGAYEQF	TRBV20-1	NA	TRBJ2-1
ASSLRQQETQY	TRBV13	NA	TRBJ2-5
ASSPGQGTSNTEAF	TRBV7-8	NA	TRBJ1-1
SAPGQDGFRYGYT	TRBV20-1	NA	TRBJ1-2
SVEDGTSGGNTGELF	TRBV29-1	NA	TRBJ2-2
ASSRLAGGRETQY	TRBV9	NA	TRBJ2-5
ASSQGRPAFNTEAF	TRBV7-9	NA	TRBJ1-1
ASSVPGGQETQY	TRBV25-1	NA	TRBJ2-5
SAKPTGSSGNTIY	TRBV20-1	NA	TRBJ1-3
SVVLPALYEQY	TRBV29-1	NA	TRBJ2-7
ASSQLSGDDQF	TRBV14	NA	TRBJ2-1
ASSKSDSPGGYT	TRBV12-3/TRBV12-4	NA	TRBJ1-2
ASSPATGEKLF	TRBV2	NA	TRBJ1-4
ASSSDSSSYEQY	TRBV11-2	NA	TRBJ2-7
ASSLVGGATYEQY	TRBV5-4	NA	TRBJ2-7
ASSLRRERPNYGYT	TRBV5-4	NA	TRBJ1-2
SGIGTDDGYT	TRBV29-1	once	TRBJ1-2
SAKAGQETQY	TRBV20-1	NA	TRBJ2-5
ASSNTDRGDSYEQY	TRBV9	NA	TRBJ2-7
ASSETDSTDTQY	TRBV6-1	NA	TRBJ2-3
ASSQGEGDAQY	TRBV4-1	NA	TRBJ2-7
ATSTTSREIPYEQY	TRBV15	NA	TRBJ2-7
ASSSPVGEGGNTIY	TRBV9	NA	TRBJ1-3
ASSSTYTQY	TRBV7-2	NA	TRBJ2-3
ASSYPGQSYEQY	TRBV6-2/TRBV6-3	NA	TRBJ2-7
ASILTVNTEAF	TRBV12-3/TRBV12-4	NA	TRBJ1-1
SARGSGTGGNSPLH	TRBV20-1	NA	TRBJ1-6
SAAGVMNTEAF	TRBV29-1	once	TRBJ1-1
ASSLAGGFYEQY	TRBV12-3/TRBV12-4	NA	TRBJ2-7
AISSSYNEQF	TRBV24-1	NA	TRBJ2-1
ASSYSRGSRGGGETQY	TRBV6-5	NA	TRBJ2-5
ASSLGPTYNEQF	TRBV13	once	TRBJ2-1